The 14 T cell receptor beta chains given below trace back to one sample, sequenced in a study of cytomegalovirus exposure and HLA in healthy donors. A multiplex PCR was run with 60 Vbeta primers and 13 Jbeta primers. The data were produced by immunoSEQ multiplex PCR, yet TCRdb's version contains in-frame clones alone and is incomplete. The repertoire holds roughly 130,000 clones, with about 70% as singletons. The sequenced sample consisted of PBMCs. The receptor source for this set is a woman aged 40-49 years in good health and CMV-seropositive.

This clone was detected a few times. This rearrangement joins TRBV9 to TRBJ1-1; 7 nucleotides line up with TRBD1. This CDR3 is 16 amino acids long. CDR1 and CDR2 from the germline V gene are SGDLS and YYNGEE. The junction had 9 bases not matched to a gene; V was cut back by 3 bases and J by 1 base. CDR3 sequence (DNA): TGTGCCAGCAGCGCGGAAAGGGGGCAGGCGAACACTGAAGCTTTCTTT. It translates to CASSAERGQANTEAFF.

The J gene is TRBJ1-6, the V gene TRBV6-6; no reliable D call. The CDR3 totals 15 residues. The V gene lost 5 bases and the J gene lost 9 bases, with 17 bases spanning the gap. Germline assignment: CDR1 MNHNY and CDR2 SVGAGI (reference sequence). The chain's CDR3 is CASSEGPGYASPLHF. The CDR3 DNA reads as TGTGCCAGCAGTGAGGGTCCCGGATATGCTTCACCCCTCCACTTT.

The V call is TRBV15, the J call TRBJ1-3; a weak D match, TRBD1 (6 bases). In germline, CDR1 is LNHNV, CDR2 YYDKDF (reference sequence). The CDR3 contains 17 residues. V was cut by 1 base and J by 4 bases, with 17 bases left in between. The CDR3 loop is CATSRARDKLAGNTIYF. The CDR3, as DNA: TGTGCCACCAGCAGAGCCCGGGACAAACTTGCCGGAAACACCATATATTTT.

This chain uses TRBV12-5 with TRBJ2-1; perhaps TRBD1 as D (6 bases). There are 15 residues in the CDR3. Trimming took 0 bases from V and 7 from J, leaving 13 bases between them. CDR1 is LGHNT and CDR2 is FRNRAP in the germline V gene. CDR3 nucleotides: TGTGCTAGTGGTTTGGTACAGGGCGCCCCAAATGAGCAGTTCTTC. Residues: CASGLVQGAPNEQFF. Supplemented by reference TRBV12-5 and TRBJ2-1, the full variable domain reads DARVTQTPRHKVTEMGQEVTMRCQPILGHNTVFWYRQTMMQGLELLAYFRNRAPLDDSGMPKDRFSAEMPDATLATLKIQPSEPRDSAVYFCASGLVQGAPNEQFFGPGTRLTVL.

The chain recombines TRBV7-2 with TRBJ1-6, with no clear D. The CDR3 loop spans 13 amino acids. CDR1 and CDR2 from the germline V gene are SGHTA and FQGNSA. V gave up 4 bases and J gave up 10 bases, with 11 bases separating them. In DNA form, the CDR3 reads TGTGCCAGCAGCTCGGAAGGAGGGTCACCCCTCCACTTT. It translates to CASSSEGGSPLHF.

The V call is TRBV7-2, the J call TRBJ2-1; 11 bases match TRBD1. The germline gives CDR1 SGHTA, CDR2 FQGNSA. The CDR3 contains 15 residues. The V and J ends lost 4 bases and 9 bases, in that order; junction bases with no gene match: 8. The DNA for the CDR3 is TGTGCCAGCAGCTATTCCGGGACAGGGGGATTTGAGCAGTTCTTC. This gives the protein CASSYSGTGGFEQFF. Combining the CDR3 with reference TRBV7-2 and TRBJ2-1 gives the whole variable domain GAGVSQSPSNKVTEKGKDVELRCDPISGHTALYWYRQSLGQGLEFLIYFQGNSAPDKSGLPSDRFSAERTGGSVSTLTIQRTQQEDSAVYLCASSYSGTGGFEQFFGPGTRLTVL.

A note on this clone: Other DNA sequences in the same sample also yield this CDR3. The rearrangement links TRBV5-1 to TRBJ1-4; D not resolved. The V gene's germline CDR1 is SGHRS and CDR2 YFSETQ. CDR3 length: 15 amino acids. V shed 0 bases and J shed 0 bases, with 6 bases lying between them. The CDR3 reads CASSLGGSTNEKLFF. CDR3 sequence (DNA): TGCGCCAGCAGCTTGGGCGGCTCAACTAATGAAAAACTGTTTTTT.

The V and J genes are TRBV6-5 and TRBJ1-1, with D unresolved. The CDR3 is 12 amino acids. V was trimmed by 5 bases and J by 7 bases, leaving 11 bases between them. The germline V gene encodes CDR1 MNHEY and CDR2 SVGAGI. In DNA, the CDR3 is TGTGCCAGCAGTGCTTTGTCGGGTGAAGCTTTCTTT. Amino acid sequence: CASSALSGEAFF.

V is TRBV7-8 and J is TRBJ1-4; D call uncertain. The CDR3 contains 16 residues. Germline CDR1 SGHVS, CDR2 FQNEAQ. V gave up 5 bases and J gave up 0 bases, with 13 bases separating them. The chain's CDR3 is CASSQDLLATNEKLFF. DNA of the CDR3: TGTGCCAGCAGCCAGGACTTACTTGCAACTAATGAAAAACTGTTTTTT.

This chain joins TRBV5-1 and TRBJ2-1; perhaps TRBD2 as D (6 bases). The germline gives CDR1 SGHRS, CDR2 YFSETQ. The CDR3 extends over 13 amino acids. V lost 4 bases and J lost 7, with 12 bases in between. For the CDR3, the DNA is TGCGCCAGCAGCCCCGCGGGACGGAATGAGCAGTTCTTC. Its protein is CASSPAGRNEQFF. Full variable domain (remainder filled in from reference TRBV5-1 and TRBJ2-1): KAGVTQTPRYLIKTRGQQVTLSCSPISGHRSVSWYQQTPGQGLQFLFEYFSETQRNKGNFPGRFSGRQFSNSRSEMNVSTLELGDSALYLCASSPAGRNEQFFGPGTRLTVL.

As regards this clone: Compared with germline, one end of the junction differs, possibly owing to a read error. This chain connects TRBV29-1 to TRBJ1-2; the D is unclear. This CDR3 spans 14 amino acids. CDR1 is SQVTM, CDR2 ANQGSEA, per germline. CDR3 DNA: TGCAGCGTCAGCCCCCATGCCGATAACTATGACTACACCTTC. As protein: CSVSPHADNYDYTF. Supplemented by reference TRBV29-1 and TRBJ1-2, the full variable domain reads SAVISQKPSRDICQRGTSLTIQCQVDSQVTMMFWYRQQPGQSLTLIATANQGSEATYESGFVIDKFPISRPNLTFSTLTVSNMSPEDSSIYLCSVSPHADNYDYTFGSGTRLTVV.

The rearrangement uses TRBV6-1 and TRBJ1-5; 7 positions match TRBD1. Germline trimming cut 7 bases from V and 2 bases from J; bases unmatched to any gene: 8. The CDR3 is 15 amino acids. Germline V gives CDR1 MNHNS, CDR2 SASEGT. CDR3 bases: TGTGCCAGCACATATTACGGACAGGGCAATCAGCCCCAGCATTTT. Its translation: CASTYYGQGNQPQHF.

The rearrangement uses TRBV30 and TRBJ2-5; D is perhaps TRBD2 (6 bases). Germline V CDR1 and CDR2: GTSNPN, SVGIG (reference sequence). Trimming cost V 1 base and J 1 base, with 7 bases left between them. The CDR3 length is 13 residues. CDR3 bases: TGTGCCTGGAGTGGGAGGGGCCAAGAGACCCAGTACTTC. This gives the protein CAWSGRGQETQYF.

As concerns this clone: A read error may produce the germline difference seen at one junction end. The V call is TRBV7-7, the J call TRBJ2-7; 7 nucleotides agree with TRBD2. The CDR3 consists of 14 residues. The V gene's germline CDR1 is SSHAT and CDR2 FNYEAQ (reference sequence). CDR3 sequence (DNA): TGTGCTAGCAGCTTAGGCGGGAGCAACTCCGAGCAGTACTTC. Translation gives CASSLGGSNSEQYF.